One and the same sample provided the 2 T cell receptor beta chains below, sequenced in a study of early T cells in non-severe SARS-CoV-2 infection. From the 5' RACE reads, TCRdb called clonotypes with MiXCR, one entry per CDR3 protein. The data contain approximately 46,000 distinct CDR3 sequences, roughly 10% of them singletons. Sequenced sample: whole blood. Source of these receptors: an adult who was a healthcare worker with PCR-confirmed SARS-CoV-2 infection or an uninfected control (not recorded which).

At least ten counts were recorded for this clonotype. The V call is TRBV7-3, the J call TRBJ2-7, with 9 nucleotides matching TRBD2. CDR1 and CDR2 from the germline V gene are SGHTA and FQGTGA. The CDR3 loop spans 14 amino acids. J was trimmed by 3 bases and V by 5 bases; bases with no gene match: 5. The chain's CDR3 is CASSLTSGNYEQYF. The CDR3 nucleotides read TGTGCCAGCAGCCTGACTAGCGGAAACTACGAGCAGTACTTC.

This clonotype has at least ten counts. The V call is TRBV25-1, the J call TRBJ2-5, with 7 nucleotides matching TRBD2. Germline CDR1 is MGHDK and CDR2 is SYGVNS. The V and J ends lost 2 bases and 4 bases, in that order; junction bases with no gene match: 4. This CDR3 has 14 residues. For the CDR3, the DNA is TGTGCCAGCAGTGAAAGGGGAGGGAGAGAGACCCAGTACTTC. This codes for CASSERGGRETQYF.